The entry below gives a single T cell receptor (beta chain) sequence along with its context. Its target is unknown. This CDR3 has 14 amino acids. CDR1 and CDR2 from the germline V gene are SGHTA and FQGNSA. J lost 4 bases, V lost 5 bases, and 5 bases had no gene match. This record comes from a study of cytomegalovirus exposure and HLA in healthy donors. Study conclusions and caveats: With DRB1 most and HLA-C fewest, TCR association rates differed between HLA loci in a later analysis. Later analysis suggested links between common viral pathogens and several top significant clusters.

The primer mix had 60 Vbeta and 13 Jbeta primers. As handled by the study authors: Later reanalysis found approximately 80 million unique TCR beta chains, about 11 million of them shared. TCRdb's copy holds only in-frame clones and misses some; the assay was immunoSEQ multiplex PCR. V and J calls and clone size are given by that table; D and trimming were obtained from the DNA. The table includes under 200,000 clones, approximately 77% detected once. This sequence originates from a man aged 18 to 30 in good health and CMV-seronegative. The chain couples TRBV7-2 to TRBJ1-2; 9 bases are a match to TRBD1. The specimen sequenced was PBMCs. Here the CDR3 DNA reads TGTGCCAGCAGCCCGGGACAGGGACCCTATGGCTACACCTTC. Translating gives CASSPGQGPYGYTF.